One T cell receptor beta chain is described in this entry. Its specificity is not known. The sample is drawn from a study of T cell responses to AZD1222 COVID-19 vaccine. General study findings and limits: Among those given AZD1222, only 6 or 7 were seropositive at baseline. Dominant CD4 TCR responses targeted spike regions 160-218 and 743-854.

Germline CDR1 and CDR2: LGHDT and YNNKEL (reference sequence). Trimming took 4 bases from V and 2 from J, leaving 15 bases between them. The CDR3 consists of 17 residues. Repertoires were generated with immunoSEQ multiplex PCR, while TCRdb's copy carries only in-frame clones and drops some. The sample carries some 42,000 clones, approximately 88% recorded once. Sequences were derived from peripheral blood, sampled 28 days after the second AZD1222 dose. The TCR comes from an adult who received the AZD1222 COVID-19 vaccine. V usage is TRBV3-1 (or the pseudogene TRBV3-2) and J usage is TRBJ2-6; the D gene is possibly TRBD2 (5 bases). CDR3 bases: TGTGCCAGCAGCCCAACGGGAAGGGTCCCTGGGGCCAACGTCCTGACTTTC. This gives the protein CASSPTGRVPGANVLTF.